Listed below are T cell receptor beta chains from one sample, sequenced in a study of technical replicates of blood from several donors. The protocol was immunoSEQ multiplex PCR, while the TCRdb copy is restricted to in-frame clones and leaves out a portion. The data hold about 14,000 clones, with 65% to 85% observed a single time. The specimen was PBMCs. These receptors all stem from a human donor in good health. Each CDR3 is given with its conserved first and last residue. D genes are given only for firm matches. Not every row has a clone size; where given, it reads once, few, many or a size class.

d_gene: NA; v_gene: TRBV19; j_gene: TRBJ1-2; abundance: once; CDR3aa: CASRTDYSNYGYTF; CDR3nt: TGTGCCAGTAGGACAGATTACTCTAACTATGGCTACACCTTC
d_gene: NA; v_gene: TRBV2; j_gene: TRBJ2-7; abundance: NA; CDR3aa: CASSELGLSYEQYF; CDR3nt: TGTGCCAGCAGTGAGCTGGGGCTCTCCTACGAGCAGTACTTC
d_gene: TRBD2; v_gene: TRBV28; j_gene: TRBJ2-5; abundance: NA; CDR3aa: CASRSTSGEETQYF; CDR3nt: TGTGCCAGCCGATCCACTAGCGGGGAAGAGACCCAGTACTTC
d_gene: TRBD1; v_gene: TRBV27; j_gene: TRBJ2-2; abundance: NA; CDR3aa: CASSSRGQGAFSGELFF; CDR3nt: TGTGCCAGCAGTTCACGCGGACAGGGGGCATTCTCCGGGGAGCTGTTTTTT
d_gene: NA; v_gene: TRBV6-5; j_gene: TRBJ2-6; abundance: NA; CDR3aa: CASSPGGSGANVLTF; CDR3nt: TGTGCCAGCAGTCCAGGGGGGTCTGGGGCCAACGTCCTGACTTTC
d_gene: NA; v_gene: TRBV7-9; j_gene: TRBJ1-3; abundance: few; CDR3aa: CASSFQGSGNTIYF; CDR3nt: TGTGCCAGCAGCTTCCAGGGTTCTGGAAACACCATATATTTT
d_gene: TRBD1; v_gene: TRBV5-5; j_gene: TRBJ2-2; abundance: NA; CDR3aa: CASSQRSRQGDSGELFF; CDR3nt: TGTGCCAGCAGCCAAAGAAGTAGACAGGGGGATTCCGGGGAGCTGTTTTTT
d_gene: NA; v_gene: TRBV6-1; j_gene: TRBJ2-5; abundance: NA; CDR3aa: CASSAGLGETQYF; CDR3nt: TGTGCCAGCAGCGCAGGGTTAGGAGAGACCCAGTACTTC
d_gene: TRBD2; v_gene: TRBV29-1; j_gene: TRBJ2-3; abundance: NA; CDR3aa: CSGAGRFTDTQYF; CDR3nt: TGCAGCGGAGCGGGGCGATTTACAGATACGCAGTATTTT
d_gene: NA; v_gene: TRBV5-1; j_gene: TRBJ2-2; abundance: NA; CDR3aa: CASSLEWEAGELFF; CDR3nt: TGCGCCAGCAGCTTGGAATGGGAGGCCGGGGAGCTGTTTTTT
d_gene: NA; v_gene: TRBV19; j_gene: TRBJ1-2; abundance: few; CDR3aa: CATRAGYGYTF; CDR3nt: TGTGCCACGAGGGCCGGCTATGGCTACACCTTC
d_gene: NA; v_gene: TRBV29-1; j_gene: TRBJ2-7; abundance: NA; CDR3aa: CSGRDSTREQYF; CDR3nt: TGCAGCGGCCGGGACTCCACCCGGGAGCAGTACTTC
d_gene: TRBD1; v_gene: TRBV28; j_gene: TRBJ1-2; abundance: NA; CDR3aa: CASSPGAGGNYGYTF; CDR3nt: TGTGCCAGCAGTCCCGGGGCAGGGGGGAACTATGGCTACACCTTC
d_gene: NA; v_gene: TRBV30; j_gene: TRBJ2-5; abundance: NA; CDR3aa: CAWRGTGGGETQYF; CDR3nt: TGTGCCTGGAGAGGTACAGGGGGGGGAGAGACCCAGTACTTC
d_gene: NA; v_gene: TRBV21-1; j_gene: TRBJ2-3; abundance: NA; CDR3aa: CASSKGDRLAGVRTDTQYF; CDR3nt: TGTGCCAGCAGCAAAGGGGATCGACTAGCGGGAGTCCGCACAGATACGCAGTATTTT
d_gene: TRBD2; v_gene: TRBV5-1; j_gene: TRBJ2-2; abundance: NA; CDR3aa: CASSRRLAQEGGETGELFF; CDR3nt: TGCGCCAGCAGCCGCCGACTAGCTCAGGAGGGTGGTGAAACCGGGGAGCTGTTTTTT
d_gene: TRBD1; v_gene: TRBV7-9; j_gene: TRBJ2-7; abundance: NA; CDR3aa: CASSSTNPGTGFFLVGQYF; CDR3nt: TGTGCCAGCAGCTCAACCAATCCCGGGACAGGGTTTTTTCTCGTGGGGCAGTACTTC
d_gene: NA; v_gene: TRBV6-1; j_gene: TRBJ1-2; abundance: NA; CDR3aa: CASSPGTNYGYTF; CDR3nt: TGTGCCAGCAGCCCCGGGACTAACTATGGCTACACCTTC
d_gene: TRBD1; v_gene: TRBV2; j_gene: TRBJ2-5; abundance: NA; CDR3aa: CASQGEYQETQYF; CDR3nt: TGTGCCAGCCAGGGGGAGTACCAAGAGACCCAGTACTTC
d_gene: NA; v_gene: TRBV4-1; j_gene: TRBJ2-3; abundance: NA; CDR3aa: CASSPGIAVSTDTQYF; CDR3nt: TGCGCCAGCAGCCCCGGGATAGCCGTTAGCACAGATACGCAGTATTTT
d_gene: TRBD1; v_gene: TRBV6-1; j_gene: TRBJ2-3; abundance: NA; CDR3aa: CASSELPGGQGGDTQYF; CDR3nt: TGTGCCAGCAGTGAACTACCTGGGGGACAGGGGGGAGATACGCAGTATTTT
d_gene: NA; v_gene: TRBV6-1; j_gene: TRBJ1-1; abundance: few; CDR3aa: CASRKDWNTEAFF; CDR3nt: TGTGCCAGCAGGAAAGACTGGAACACTGAAGCTTTCTTT
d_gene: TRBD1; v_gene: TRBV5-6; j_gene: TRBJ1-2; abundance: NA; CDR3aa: CASTRDSYGYTF; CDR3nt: TGTGCCAGCACCAGGGACAGCTATGGCTACACCTTC
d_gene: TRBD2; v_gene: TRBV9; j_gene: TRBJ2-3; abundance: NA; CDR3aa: CASSEPFRLAGTDTQYF; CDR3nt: TGTGCCAGCAGCGAGCCCTTCAGACTAGCGGGAACAGATACGCAGTATTTT
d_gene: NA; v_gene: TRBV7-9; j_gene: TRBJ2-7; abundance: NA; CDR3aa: CASSPSRAGGLGEQYF; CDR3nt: TGTGCCAGCAGCCCCTCCCGGGCGGGTGGCCTAGGCGAGCAGTACTTC
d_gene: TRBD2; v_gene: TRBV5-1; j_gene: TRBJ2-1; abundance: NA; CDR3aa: CASSLEAGTRANEQFF; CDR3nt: TGCGCCAGCAGCTTGGAAGCGGGAACCCGTGCGAATGAGCAGTTCTTC
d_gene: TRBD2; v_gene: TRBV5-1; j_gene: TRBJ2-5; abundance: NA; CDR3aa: CASSPGLAGTRGRETQYF; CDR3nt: TGCGCCAGCAGCCCGGGACTAGCGGGAACGAGGGGGCGGGAGACCCAGTACTTC
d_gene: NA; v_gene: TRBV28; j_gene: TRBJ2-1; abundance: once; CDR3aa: CASTVRGYRHIYNEQFF; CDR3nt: TGTGCCAGCACCGTTAGGGGGTACAGGCACATCTACAATGAGCAGTTCTTC
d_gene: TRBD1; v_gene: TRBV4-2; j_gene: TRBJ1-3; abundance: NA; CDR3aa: CASSQDKFGQGGNTIYF; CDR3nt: TGTGCCAGCAGCCAAGATAAGTTCGGACAGGGTGGAAACACCATATATTTT
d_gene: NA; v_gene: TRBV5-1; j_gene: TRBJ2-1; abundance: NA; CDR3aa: CASSLATTRSDEQFF; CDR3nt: TGCGCCAGCAGCTTGGCGACTACCCGTAGCGATGAGCAGTTCTTC
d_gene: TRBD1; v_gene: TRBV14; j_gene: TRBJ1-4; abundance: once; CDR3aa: CASSQGSQGDREEEKLFF; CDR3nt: TGTGCCAGCAGCCAAGGGTCCCAGGGGGACAGGGAAGAGGAAAAACTGTTTTTT
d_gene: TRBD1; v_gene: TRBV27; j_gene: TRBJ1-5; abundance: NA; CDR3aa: CASSPGTGGNQPQHF; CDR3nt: TGTGCCAGCAGTCCCGGGACAGGGGGCAATCAGCCCCAGCATTTT
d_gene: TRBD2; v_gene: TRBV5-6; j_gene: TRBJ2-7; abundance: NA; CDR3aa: CASSFMAASGSITYEQYF; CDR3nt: TGTGCCAGCAGCTTTATGGCGGCTAGCGGATCGATTACTTACGAGCAGTACTTC
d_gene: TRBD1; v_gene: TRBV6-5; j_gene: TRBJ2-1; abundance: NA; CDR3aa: CASSPVTGDGEQFF; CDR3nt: TGTGCCAGCAGTCCCGTGACAGGGGACGGTGAGCAGTTCTTC
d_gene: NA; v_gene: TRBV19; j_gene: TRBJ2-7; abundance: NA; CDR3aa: CASSNSGEQYF; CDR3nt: TGTGCCAGTAGTAACAGCGGCGAGCAGTACTTC
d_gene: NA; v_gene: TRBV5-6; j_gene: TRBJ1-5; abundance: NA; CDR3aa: CASSLKFDFRSQPQHF; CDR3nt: TGTGCCAGCAGCTTGAAGTTCGACTTTAGGAGCCAGCCCCAGCATTTT
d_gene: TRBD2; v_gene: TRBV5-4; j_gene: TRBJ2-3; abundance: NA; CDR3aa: CASSNPSGKTDTQYF; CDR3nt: TGTGCCAGCAGCAACCCTAGCGGGAAAACAGATACGCAGTATTTT
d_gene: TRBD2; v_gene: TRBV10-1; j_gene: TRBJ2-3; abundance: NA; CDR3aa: CASSPAGGPTQYF; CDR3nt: TGCGCCAGCAGTCCAGCGGGAGGGCCTACGCAGTATTTT
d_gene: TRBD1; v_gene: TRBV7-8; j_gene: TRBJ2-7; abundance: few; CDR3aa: CASSLARQGANEQYF; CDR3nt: TGTGCCAGCAGCTTAGCACGCCAGGGGGCGAACGAGCAGTACTTC
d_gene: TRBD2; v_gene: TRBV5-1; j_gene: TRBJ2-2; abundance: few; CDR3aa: CASSLGAGNTGELFF; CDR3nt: TGCGCCAGCAGCTTGGGAGCGGGAAACACCGGGGAGCTGTTTTTT
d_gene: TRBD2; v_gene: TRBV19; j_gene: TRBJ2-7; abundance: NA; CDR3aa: CASSKTGTSGRYEQYF; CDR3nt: TGTGCCAGTAGTAAAACCGGGACTAGCGGGAGGTACGAGCAGTACTTC
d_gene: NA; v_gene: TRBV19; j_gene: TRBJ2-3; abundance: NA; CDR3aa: CASRPGLAPDTQYF; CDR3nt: TGTGCCAGTAGGCCGGGACTCGCCCCGGATACGCAGTATTTT
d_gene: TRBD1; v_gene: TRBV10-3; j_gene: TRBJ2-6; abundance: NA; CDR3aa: CAISDRGNLISGANVLTF; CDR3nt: TGTGCCATCAGCGACAGGGGCAACCTTATCTCTGGGGCCAACGTCCTGACTTTC
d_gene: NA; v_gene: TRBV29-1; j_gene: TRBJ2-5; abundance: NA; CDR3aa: CSVEDLQGTYQETQYF; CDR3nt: TGCAGCGTTGAAGACCTCCAGGGGACCTACCAAGAGACCCAGTACTTC
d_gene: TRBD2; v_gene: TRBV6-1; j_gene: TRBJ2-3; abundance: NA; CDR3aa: CASSESAGGFTDTQYF; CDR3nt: TGTGCCAGCAGTGAATCTGCGGGAGGGTTCACAGATACGCAGTATTTT
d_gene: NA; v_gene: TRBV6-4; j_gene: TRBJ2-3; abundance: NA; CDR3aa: CASSESAAGQVDTQYF; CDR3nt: TGTGCCAGCAGTGAGTCTGCTGCGGGTCAGGTGGATACGCAGTATTTT
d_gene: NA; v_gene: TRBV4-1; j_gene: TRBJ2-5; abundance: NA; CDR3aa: CAGSQETRGETQYF; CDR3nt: TGCGCCGGCAGCCAAGAAACTAGAGGGGAGACCCAGTACTTC
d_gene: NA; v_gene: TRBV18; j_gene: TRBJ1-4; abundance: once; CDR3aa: CASSPGLGDEKLFF; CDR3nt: TGTGCCAGCTCACCGGGACTGGGGGATGAAAAACTGTTTTTT
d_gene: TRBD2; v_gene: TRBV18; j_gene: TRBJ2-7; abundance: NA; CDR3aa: CASSGTSGSRYEQYF; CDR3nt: TGTGCCAGCTCAGGGACTAGCGGGAGTAGGTACGAGCAGTACTTC
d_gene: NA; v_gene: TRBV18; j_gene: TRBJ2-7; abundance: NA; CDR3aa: CASSPPSDGGSTTKYF; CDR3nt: TGTGCCAGCTCACCACCTTCGGACGGAGGATCTACGACGAAGTACTTC
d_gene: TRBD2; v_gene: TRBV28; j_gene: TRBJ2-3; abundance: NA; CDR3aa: CASSSLSGRIADTQYF; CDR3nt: TGTGCCAGCAGTTCCCTGAGCGGGAGGATTGCAGATACGCAGTATTTT
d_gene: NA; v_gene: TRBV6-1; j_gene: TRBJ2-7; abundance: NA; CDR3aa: CASSEEEGGSYEQYF; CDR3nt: TGTGCCAGCAGTGAAGAAGAGGGTGGCTCCTACGAGCAGTACTTC